This T cell receptor beta chain was captured by sequencing in a study of T cells of healthy individuals. TCRdb reanalysed the 5' RACE reads using MiXCR and keeps one entry per CDR3 protein. The sample records roughly 87,000 distinct CDR3 sequences, about 16% being singletons. The V gene lost 7 bases and the J gene lost 8 bases, with 21 bases spanning the gap. CDR1 is SGHRS, CDR2 YFSETQ, per germline. The CDR3 length is 15 residues. This clonotype originated in a human donor in good health. The gene calls are TRBV5-1 and TRBJ1-4; weak D call: TRBD1 (6 bases). CDR3 residues: CASSLQGGYEEKLFF. In DNA form, the CDR3 reads TGCGCCAGCTCCCTACAAGGGGGGTATGAGGAAAAACTGTTTTTT. Full variable domain (rest looked up from reference TRBV5-1 and TRBJ1-4): KAGVTQTPRYLIKTRGQQVTLSCSPISGHRSVSWYQQTPGQGLQFLFEYFSETQRNKGNFPGRFSGRQFSNSRSEMNVSTLELGDSALYLCASSLQGGYEEKLFFGSGTQLSVL.